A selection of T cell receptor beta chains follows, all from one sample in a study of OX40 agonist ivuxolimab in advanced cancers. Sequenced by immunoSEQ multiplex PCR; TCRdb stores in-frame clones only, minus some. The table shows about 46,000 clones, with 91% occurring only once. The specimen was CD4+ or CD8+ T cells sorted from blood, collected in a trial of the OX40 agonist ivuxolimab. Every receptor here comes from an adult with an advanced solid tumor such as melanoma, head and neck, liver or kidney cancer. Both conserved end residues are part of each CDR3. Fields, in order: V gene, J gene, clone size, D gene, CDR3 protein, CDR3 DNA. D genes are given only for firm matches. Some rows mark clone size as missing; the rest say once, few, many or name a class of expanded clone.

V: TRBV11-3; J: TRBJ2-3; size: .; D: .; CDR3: CASSPGPVPFPLSTDTQYF; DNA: TGTGCCAGCAGCCCTGGACCCGTCCCCTTTCCCCTTAGCACAGATACGCAGTATTTT
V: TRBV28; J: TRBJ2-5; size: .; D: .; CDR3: CASSLLGVQETQYF; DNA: TGTGCCAGCAGTTTACTCGGCGTGCAAGAGACCCAGTACTTC
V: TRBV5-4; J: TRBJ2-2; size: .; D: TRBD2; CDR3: CASSFSSGGVLNTGELFF; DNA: TGTGCCAGCAGCTTCTCTAGCGGGGGGGTTTTGAACACCGGGGAGCTGTTTTTT
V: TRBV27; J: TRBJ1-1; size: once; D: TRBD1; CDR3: CASSRTGVTEAFF; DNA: TGTGCCAGCAGCCGGACAGGGGTCACTGAAGCTTTCTTT
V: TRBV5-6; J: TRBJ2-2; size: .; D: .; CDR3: CASSLVGETGELFF; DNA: TGTGCCAGCAGCTTGGTCGGGGAGACCGGGGAGCTGTTTTTT
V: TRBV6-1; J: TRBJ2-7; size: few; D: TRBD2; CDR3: CASSGLAGGTQEEQYF; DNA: TGTGCCAGCAGTGGACTAGCGGGAGGGACGCAGGAAGAGCAGTACTTC
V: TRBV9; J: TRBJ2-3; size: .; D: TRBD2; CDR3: CASSVSGTADTQYF; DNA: TGTGCCAGCAGCGTTAGCGGGACGGCAGATACGCAGTATTTT
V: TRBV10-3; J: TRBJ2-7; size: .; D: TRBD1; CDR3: CAISASGGLNEQYF; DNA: TGTGCCATCAGTGCGTCAGGGGGCTTAAACGAGCAGTACTTC
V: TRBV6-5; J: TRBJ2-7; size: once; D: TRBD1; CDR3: CASSYGQGSYEQYF; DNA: TGTGCCAGCAGTTACGGACAGGGAAGCTACGAGCAGTACTTC
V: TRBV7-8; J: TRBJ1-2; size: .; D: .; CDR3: CASSYFGANYGYTF; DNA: TGTGCCAGCAGCTACTTCGGAGCTAACTATGGCTACACCTTC
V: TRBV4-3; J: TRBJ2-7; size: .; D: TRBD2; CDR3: CASSQLETGLVYEQYF; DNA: TGCGCCAGCAGCCAACTCGAGACGGGACTAGTCTACGAGCAGTACTTC
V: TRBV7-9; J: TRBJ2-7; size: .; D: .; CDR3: CASSAPLSSYEQYF; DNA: TGTGCCAGCAGCGCCCCACTCAGCTCCTACGAGCAGTACTTC
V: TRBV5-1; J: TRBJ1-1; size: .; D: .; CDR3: CASSLVSYTEAFF; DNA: TGCGCCAGCAGCTTGGTGTCTTACACTGAAGCTTTCTTT
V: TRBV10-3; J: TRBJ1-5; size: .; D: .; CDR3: CAISEYGGEGNQPQHF; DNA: TGTGCCATCAGTGAGTACGGGGGAGAGGGTAATCAGCCCCAGCATTTT
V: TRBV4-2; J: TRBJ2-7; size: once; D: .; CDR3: CASSQEKIYYEQYF; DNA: TGTGCCAGCAGCCAGGAGAAAATCTACTACGAGCAGTACTTC
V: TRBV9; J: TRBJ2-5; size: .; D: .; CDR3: CASSPEGRVQETQYF; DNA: TGTGCCAGCAGCCCAGAGGGACGGGTACAAGAGACCCAGTACTTC
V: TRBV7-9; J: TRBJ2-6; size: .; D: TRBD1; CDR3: CASSSPRDRVLYGANVLTF; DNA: TGTGCCAGCAGCTCCCCTCGGGACAGGGTTCTGTATGGGGCCAACGTCCTGACTTTC
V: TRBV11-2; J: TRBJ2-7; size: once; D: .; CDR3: CASSLYYEQYF; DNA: TGTGCCAGCAGCTTGTACTACGAGCAGTACTTC
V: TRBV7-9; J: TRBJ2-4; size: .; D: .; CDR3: CASSPPEGQAKNIQYF; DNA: TGTGCCAGCAGCCCCCCCGAGGGACAAGCCAAAAACATTCAGTACTTC
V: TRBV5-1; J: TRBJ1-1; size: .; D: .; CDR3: CASSFPGNTEAFF; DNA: TGCGCCAGCAGCTTTCCGGGGAACACTGAAGCTTTCTTT
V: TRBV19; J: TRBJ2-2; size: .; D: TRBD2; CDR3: CASTWLAGDYGELFF; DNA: TGTGCCAGTACCTGGCTAGCGGGAGATTACGGGGAGCTGTTTTTT
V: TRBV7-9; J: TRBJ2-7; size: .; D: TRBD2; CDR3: CASSLGPGRGEQYF; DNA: TGTGCCAGCAGCTTAGGTCCGGGGAGGGGCGAGCAGTACTTC
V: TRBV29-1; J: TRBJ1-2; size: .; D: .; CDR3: CSVERDMVGYGYTF; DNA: TGCAGCGTTGAAAGGGATATGGTCGGATATGGCTACACCTTC
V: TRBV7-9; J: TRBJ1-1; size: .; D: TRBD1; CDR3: CASSWTGQVIEAFF; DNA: TGTGCCAGCAGCTGGACGGGACAGGTTATTGAAGCTTTCTTT
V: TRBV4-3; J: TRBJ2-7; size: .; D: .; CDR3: CASSQDRGFYEQYF; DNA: TGCGCCAGCAGCCAAGATCGGGGGTTCTACGAGCAGTACTTC
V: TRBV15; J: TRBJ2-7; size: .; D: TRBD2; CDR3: CATSRGLAGGISYEQYF; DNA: TGTGCCACCAGCAGAGGGTTAGCGGGAGGCATCTCCTACGAGCAGTACTTC
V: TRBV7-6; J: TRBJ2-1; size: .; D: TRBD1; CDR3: CASSLEDRVDEQFF; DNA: TGTGCCAGCAGCTTAGAAGACAGGGTCGATGAGCAGTTCTTC
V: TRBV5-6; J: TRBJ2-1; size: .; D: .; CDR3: CASSFSFWNEQFF; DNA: TGTGCCAGCAGCTTTTCATTCTGGAATGAGCAGTTCTTC
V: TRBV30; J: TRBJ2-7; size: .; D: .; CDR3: CAWSPWGTYEQYF; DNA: TGTGCCTGGTCTCCGTGGGGCACCTACGAGCAGTACTTC
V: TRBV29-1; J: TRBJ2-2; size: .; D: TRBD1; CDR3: CSVEGSGTGRTLNTGELFF; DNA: TGCAGCGTTGAAGGGTCTGGGACAGGGCGAACACTGAACACCGGGGAGCTGTTTTTT
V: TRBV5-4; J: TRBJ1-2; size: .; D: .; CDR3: CASSFFGSGKGYTF; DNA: TGTGCCAGCAGCTTTTTCGGGTCAGGGAAGGGCTACACCTTC
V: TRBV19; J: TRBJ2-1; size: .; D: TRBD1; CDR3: CASSIWTGDNEQFF; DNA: TGTGCCAGTAGTATATGGACAGGGGACAATGAGCAGTTCTTC
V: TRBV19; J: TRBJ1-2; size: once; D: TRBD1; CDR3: CASTTLGTGGYGYTF; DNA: TGTGCCAGTACCACATTGGGGACAGGGGGCTATGGCTACACCTTC
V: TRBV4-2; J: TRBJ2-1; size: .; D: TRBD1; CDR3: CASSWTGGYNEQFF; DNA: TGTGCCAGCAGTTGGACAGGGGGCTACAATGAGCAGTTCTTC
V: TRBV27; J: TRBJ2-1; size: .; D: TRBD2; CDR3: CASSLSSASGSQLQWFF; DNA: TGTGCCAGCAGTTTATCGTCGGCTAGCGGGAGTCAATTACAGTGGTTCTTC
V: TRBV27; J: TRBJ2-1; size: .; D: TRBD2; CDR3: CASSPGLAGGSYNEQFF; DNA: TGTGCCAGCAGTCCAGGACTAGCGGGAGGAAGCTACAATGAGCAGTTCTTC
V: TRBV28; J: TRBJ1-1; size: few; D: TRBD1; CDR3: CASSPSRSSRQGKTEAFF; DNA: TGTGCCAGCAGTCCATCAAGATCGTCGAGACAGGGAAAGACTGAAGCTTTCTTT
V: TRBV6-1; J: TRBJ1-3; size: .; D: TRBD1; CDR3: CASNSPQGVGNTIYF; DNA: TGTGCCAGCAACTCCCCCCAGGGGGTGGGAAACACCATATATTTT
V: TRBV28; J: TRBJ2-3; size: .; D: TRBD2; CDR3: CASSLAVETSGDINTQYF; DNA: TGTGCCAGCAGTTTAGCGGTGGAGACTAGCGGGGATATTAATACGCAGTATTTT
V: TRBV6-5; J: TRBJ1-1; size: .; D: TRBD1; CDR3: CASSYGQGLAEAFF; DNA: TGTGCCAGCAGTTACGGACAGGGACTCGCTGAAGCTTTCTTT
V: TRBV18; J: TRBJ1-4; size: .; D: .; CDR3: CASSPPPGAGEKLFF; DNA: TGTGCCAGCTCACCTCCGCCGGGAGCGGGGGAAAAACTGTTTTTT
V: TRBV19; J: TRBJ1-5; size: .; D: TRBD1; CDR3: CASSIVRTGARGQPQHF; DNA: TGTGCCAGTAGTATAGTAAGAACAGGGGCCCGTGGTCAGCCCCAGCATTTT
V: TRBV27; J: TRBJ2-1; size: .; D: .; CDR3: CASSLSFGDWTYNEQFF; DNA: TGTGCCAGCAGTTTATCGTTCGGGGATTGGACCTACAATGAGCAGTTCTTC
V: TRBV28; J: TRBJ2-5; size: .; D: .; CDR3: CASSLRKRYTQYF; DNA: TGTGCCAGCAGTTTAAGGAAGAGGTACACCCAGTACTTC
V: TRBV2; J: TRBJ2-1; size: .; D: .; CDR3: CASKDWNEQFF; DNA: TGTGCCAGTAAGGACTGGAATGAGCAGTTCTTC
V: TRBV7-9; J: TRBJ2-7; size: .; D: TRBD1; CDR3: CASSSGQGAPRDEQYF; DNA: TGTGCCAGCAGCTCGGGACAGGGGGCGCCCCGGGACGAGCAGTACTTC
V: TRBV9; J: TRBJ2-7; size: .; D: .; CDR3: CASSVATGIYEQYF; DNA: TGTGCCAGCAGCGTAGCTACGGGGATATACGAGCAGTACTTC
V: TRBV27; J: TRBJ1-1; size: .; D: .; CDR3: CASSHGTGNTEAFF; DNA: TGTGCCAGCAGCCACGGGACCGGTAACACTGAAGCTTTCTTT
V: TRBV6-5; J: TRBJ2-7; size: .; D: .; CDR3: CASSYSTESYEQYF; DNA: TGTGCCAGCAGTTACTCGACAGAGTCCTACGAGCAGTACTTC
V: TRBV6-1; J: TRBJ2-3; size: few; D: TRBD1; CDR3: CASSGTGGDTDTQYF; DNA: TGTGCCAGCAGTGGGACAGGGGGCGACACAGATACGCAGTATTTT
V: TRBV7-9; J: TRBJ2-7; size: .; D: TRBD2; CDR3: CASSPPPGLAAYEQYF; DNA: TGTGCCAGCAGCCCACCCCCGGGACTAGCCGCCTACGAGCAGTACTTC
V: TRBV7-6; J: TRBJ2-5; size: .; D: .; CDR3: CASSRTEVQGQYF; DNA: TGTGCCAGCTCGAGGACAGAGGTTCAGGGGCAGTACTTC
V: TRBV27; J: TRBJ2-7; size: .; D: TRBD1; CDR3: CASSGSGTGEQYF; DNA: TGTGCCAGCAGTGGCTCCGGGACAGGCGAGCAGTACTTC
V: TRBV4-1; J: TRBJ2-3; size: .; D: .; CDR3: CASSQELGNTQYF; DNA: TGCGCCAGCAGCCAAGAACTGGGAAATACGCAGTATTTT
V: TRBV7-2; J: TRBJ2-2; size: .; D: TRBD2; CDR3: CASSLPGGYTGELFF; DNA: TGTGCCAGCAGCTTACCGGGGGGATACACCGGGGAGCTGTTTTTT
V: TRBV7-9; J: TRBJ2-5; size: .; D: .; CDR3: CASSPVTGGGETQYF; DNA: TGTGCCAGCAGCCCGGTAACTGGAGGGGGAGAGACCCAGTACTTC
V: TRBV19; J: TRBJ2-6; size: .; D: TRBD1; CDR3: CASSPRDRPGANVLTF; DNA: TGTGCCAGTAGTCCAAGGGACAGACCTGGGGCCAACGTCCTGACTTTC
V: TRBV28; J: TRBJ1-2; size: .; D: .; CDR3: CASSRNGWGYTF; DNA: TGTGCCAGCAGTCGAAATGGTTGGGGCTACACCTTC
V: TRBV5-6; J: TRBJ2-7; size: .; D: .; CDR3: CASSLATYEQYF; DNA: TGTGCCAGCAGCTTGGCGACGTACGAGCAGTACTTC